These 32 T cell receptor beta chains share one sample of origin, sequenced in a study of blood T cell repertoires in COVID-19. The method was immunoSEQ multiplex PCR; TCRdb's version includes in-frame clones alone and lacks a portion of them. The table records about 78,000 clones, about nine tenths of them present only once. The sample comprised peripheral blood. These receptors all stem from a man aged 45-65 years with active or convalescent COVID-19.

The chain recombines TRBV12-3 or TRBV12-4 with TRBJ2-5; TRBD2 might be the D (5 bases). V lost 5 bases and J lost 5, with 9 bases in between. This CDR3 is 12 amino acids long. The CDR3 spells CASSGLVETQYF. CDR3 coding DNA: TGTGCCAGCAGTGGACTGGTGGAGACCCAGTACTTC.

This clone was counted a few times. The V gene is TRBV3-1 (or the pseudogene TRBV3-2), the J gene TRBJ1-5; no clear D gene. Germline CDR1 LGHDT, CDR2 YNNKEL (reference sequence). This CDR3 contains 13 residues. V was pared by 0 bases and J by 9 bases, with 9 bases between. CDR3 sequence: CASSQDNRSPQHF. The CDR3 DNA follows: TGTGCCAGCAGCCAAGATAACCGGTCGCCCCAGCATTTT.

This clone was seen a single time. Here the CDR3 DNA reads TGCGCCAGCAGCTGGGGGACAGGGAACGGGGAGCTGTTTTTT. This codes for CASSWGTGNGELFF. The chain links TRBV5-1 to TRBJ2-2; 9 positions agree with TRBD1. CDR1 is SGHRS, CDR2 YFSETQ, per germline. The CDR3 covers 14 residues. J gave up 7 bases and V 3 bases, and 4 bases lay outside the gene matches. The variable domain in full, with the rest retrieved from reference TRBV5-1 and TRBJ2-2, is KAGVTQTPRYLIKTRGQQVTLSCSPISGHRSVSWYQQTPGQGLQFLFEYFSETQRNKGNFPGRFSGRQFSNSRSEMNVSTLELGDSALYLCASSWGTGNGELFFGEGSRLTVL.

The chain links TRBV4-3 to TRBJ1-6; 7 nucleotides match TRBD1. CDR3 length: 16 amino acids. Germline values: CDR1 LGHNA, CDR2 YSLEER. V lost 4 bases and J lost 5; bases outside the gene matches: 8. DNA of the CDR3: TGCGCCAGCAGCCGATCACCGGGACAGAATAATTCACCCCTCCACTTT. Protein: CASSRSPGQNNSPLHF.

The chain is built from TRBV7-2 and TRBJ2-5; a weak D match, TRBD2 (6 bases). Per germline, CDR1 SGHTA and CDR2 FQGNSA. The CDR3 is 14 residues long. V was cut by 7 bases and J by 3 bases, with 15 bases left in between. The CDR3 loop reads CASNRGGGEETQYF. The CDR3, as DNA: TGTGCCAGCAACCGGGGAGGCGGGGAAGAGACCCAGTACTTC.

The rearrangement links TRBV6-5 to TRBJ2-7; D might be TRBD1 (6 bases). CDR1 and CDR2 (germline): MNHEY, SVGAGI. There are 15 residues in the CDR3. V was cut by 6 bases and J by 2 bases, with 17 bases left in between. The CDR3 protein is CASSQDSDWTYEQYV. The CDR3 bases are TGTGCCAGCAGCCAGGACAGCGACTGGACCTACGAGCAGTACGTC.

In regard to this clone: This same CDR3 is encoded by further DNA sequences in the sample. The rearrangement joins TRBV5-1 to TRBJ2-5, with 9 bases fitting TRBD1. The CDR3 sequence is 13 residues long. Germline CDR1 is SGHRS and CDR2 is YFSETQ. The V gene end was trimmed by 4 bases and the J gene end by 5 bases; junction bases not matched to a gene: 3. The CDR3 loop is CASSPGQGETQYF. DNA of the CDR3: TGCGCCAGCAGCCCGGGACAGGGTGAGACCCAGTACTTC.

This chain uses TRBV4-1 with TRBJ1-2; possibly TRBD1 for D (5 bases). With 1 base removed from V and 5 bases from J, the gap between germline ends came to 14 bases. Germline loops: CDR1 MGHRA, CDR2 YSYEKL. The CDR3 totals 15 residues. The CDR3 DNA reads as TGCGCCAGCAGCCAAGGCGAGGTCAGGGTGTATGGCTACACCTTC. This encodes CASSQGEVRVYGYTF.

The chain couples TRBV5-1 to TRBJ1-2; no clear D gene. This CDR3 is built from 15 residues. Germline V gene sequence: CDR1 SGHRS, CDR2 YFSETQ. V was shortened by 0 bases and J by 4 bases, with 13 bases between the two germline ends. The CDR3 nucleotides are TGCGCCAGCAGCTTGGCCTTCGACACCATCTATGGCTACACCTTC. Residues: CASSLAFDTIYGYTF.

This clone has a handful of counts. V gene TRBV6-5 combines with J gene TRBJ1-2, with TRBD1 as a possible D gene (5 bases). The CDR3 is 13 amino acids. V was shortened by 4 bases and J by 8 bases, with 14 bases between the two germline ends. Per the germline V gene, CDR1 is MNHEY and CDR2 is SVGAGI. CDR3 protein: CASSSRDLRGYTF. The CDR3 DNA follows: TGTGCCAGCAGTTCGCGGGACCTGAGGGGCTACACCTTC.

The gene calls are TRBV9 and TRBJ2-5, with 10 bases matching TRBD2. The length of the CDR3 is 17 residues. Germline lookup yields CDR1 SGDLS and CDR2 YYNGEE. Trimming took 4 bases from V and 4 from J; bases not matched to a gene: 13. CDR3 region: CASSPGTSARAAETQYF. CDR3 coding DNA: TGTGCCAGCAGCCCAGGGACTAGCGCTAGGGCTGCAGAGACCCAGTACTTC.

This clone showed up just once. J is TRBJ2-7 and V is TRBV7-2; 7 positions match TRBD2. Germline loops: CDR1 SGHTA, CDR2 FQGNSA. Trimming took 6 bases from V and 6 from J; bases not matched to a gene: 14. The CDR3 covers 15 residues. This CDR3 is CASSLSGTMPSEQYF. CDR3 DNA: TGTGCCAGCAGTCTATCCGGGACTATGCCTTCCGAGCAGTACTTC.

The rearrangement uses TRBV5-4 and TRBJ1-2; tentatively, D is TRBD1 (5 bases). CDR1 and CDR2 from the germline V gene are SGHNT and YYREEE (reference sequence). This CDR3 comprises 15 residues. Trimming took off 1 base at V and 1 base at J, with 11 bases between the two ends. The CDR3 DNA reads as TGTGCCAGCAGCTTGATGGGGGGGTTTAACTATGGCTACACCTTC. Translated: CASSLMGGFNYGYTF.

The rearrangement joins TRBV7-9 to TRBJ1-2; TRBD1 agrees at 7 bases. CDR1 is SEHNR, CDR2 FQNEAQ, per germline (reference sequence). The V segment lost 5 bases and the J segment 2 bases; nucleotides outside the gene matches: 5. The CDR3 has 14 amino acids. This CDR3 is CASSTSQGNYGYTF. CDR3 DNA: TGTGCCAGCAGCACCTCACAGGGGAACTATGGCTACACCTTC.

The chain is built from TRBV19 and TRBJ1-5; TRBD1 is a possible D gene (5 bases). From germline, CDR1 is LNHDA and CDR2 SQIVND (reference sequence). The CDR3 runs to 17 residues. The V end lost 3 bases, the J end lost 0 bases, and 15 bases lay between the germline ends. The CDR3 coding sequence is TGTGCCAGTAGTATGGAGACAGCTACGTATAGCAATCAGCCCCAGCATTTT. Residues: CASSMETATYSNQPQHF.

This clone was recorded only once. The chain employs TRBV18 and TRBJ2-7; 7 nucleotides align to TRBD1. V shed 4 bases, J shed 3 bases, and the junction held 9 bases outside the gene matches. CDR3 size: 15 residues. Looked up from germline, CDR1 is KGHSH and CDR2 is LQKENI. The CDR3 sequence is CASSQTGLPDYEQYF. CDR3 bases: TGTGCCAGCTCACAGACAGGGCTCCCGGACTACGAGCAGTACTTC.

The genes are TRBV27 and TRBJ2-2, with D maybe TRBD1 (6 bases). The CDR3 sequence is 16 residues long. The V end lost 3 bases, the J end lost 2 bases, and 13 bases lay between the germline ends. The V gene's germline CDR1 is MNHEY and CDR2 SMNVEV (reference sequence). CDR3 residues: CASSFEGVLNTGELFF. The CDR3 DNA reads TGTGCCAGCAGTTTCGAGGGGGTCCTAAACACCGGGGAGCTGTTTTTT.

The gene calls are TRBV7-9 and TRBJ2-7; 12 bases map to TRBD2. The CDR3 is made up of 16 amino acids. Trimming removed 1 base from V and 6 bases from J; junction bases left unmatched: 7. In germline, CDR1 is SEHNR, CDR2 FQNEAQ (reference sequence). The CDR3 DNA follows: TGTGCCAGCAGCTTAGAGGCTCTAGCGGGGGGGCTCGAGCAGTACGTC. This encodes CASSLEALAGGLEQYV.

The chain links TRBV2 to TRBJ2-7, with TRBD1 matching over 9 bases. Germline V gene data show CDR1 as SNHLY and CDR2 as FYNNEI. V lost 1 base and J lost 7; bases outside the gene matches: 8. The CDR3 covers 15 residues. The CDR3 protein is CASSEGGTGMGEQYV. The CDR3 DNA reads TGTGCCAGCAGTGAAGGGGGGACAGGGATGGGAGAGCAGTACGTC.

As DNA, the CDR3 is TGTGCCAGCAGCGGACGACAGGGGCCTACTGAAGCTTTCTTT. Protein: CASSGRQGPTEAFF. The rearrangement joins TRBV9 to TRBJ1-1; 8 positions agree with TRBD1. CDR3 size: 14 residues. In germline, CDR1 is SGDLS, CDR2 YYNGEE. V lost 3 bases to trimming and J lost 5 bases; unmatched junction nucleotides: 6.

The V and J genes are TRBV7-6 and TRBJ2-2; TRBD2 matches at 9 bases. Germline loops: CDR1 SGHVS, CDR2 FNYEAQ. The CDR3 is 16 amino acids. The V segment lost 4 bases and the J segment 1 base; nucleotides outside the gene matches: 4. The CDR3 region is CASSYHSGGNTGELFF. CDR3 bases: TGTGCCAGCAGCTACCATAGCGGGGGGAACACCGGGGAGCTGTTTTTT.

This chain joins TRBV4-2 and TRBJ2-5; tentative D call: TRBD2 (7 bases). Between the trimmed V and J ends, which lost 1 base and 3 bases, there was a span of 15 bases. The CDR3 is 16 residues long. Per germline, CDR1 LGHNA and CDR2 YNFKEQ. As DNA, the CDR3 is TGTGCCAGCAGCCAAGTCGGGTGGGGGGGCAAAGAGACCCAGTACTTC. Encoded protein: CASSQVGWGGKETQYF.

CDR3 nucleotide sequence: TGTGCCAGTAGTAGAGGATCTATTAATGAAAAACTGTTTTTT. This codes for CASSRGSINEKLFF. The V call is TRBV19, the J call TRBJ1-4; D not resolved. Germline values: CDR1 LNHDA, CDR2 SQIVND (reference sequence). Trimming shortened V by 4 bases and J by 4 bases, and 10 bases separated the two germline ends. The CDR3 runs 14 residues.

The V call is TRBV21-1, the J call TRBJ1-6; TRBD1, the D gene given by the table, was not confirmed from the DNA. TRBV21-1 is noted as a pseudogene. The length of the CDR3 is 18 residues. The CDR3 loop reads CASSKRTGGSSYNSPLHF. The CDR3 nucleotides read TGTGCCAGCAGCAAAAGAACAGGGGGCAGCTCCTATAATTCACCCCTCCACTTT.

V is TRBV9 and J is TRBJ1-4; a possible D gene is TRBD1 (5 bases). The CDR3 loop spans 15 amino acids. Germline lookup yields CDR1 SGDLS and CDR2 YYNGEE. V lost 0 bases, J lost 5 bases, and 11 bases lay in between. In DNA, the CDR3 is TGTGCCAGCAGCGTAGCAGACAGTCCCAATGAAAAACTGTTTTTT. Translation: CASSVADSPNEKLFF.

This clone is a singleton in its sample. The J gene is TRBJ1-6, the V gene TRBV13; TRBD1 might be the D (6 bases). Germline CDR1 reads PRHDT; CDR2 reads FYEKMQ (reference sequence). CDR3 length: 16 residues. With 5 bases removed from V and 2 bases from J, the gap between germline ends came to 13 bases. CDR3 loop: CASSRRYRAYNSPLHF. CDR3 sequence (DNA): TGTGCCAGCAGCCGCCGTTACAGGGCCTATAATTCACCCCTCCACTTT. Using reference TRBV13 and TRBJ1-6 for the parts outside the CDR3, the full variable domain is AAGVIQSPRHLIKEKRETATLKCYPIPRHDTVYWYQQGPGQDPQFLISFYEKMQSDKGSIPDRFSAQQFSDYHSELNMSSLELGDSALYFCASSRRYRAYNSPLHFGNGTRLTVT.

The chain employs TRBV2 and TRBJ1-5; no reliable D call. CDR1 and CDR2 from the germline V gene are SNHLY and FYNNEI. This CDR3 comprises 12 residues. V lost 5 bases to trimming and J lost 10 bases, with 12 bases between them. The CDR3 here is CASSSFEIPQHF. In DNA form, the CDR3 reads TGTGCCAGCAGTTCCTTCGAGATACCCCAGCATTTT.

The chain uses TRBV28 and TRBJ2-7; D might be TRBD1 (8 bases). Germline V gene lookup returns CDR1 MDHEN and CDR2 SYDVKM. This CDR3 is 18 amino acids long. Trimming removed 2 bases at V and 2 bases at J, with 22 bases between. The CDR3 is CASSLDPRLQGGTYEQYV. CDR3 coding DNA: TGTGCCAGCAGTTTAGATCCCCGGTTACAGGGGGGGACCTACGAGCAGTACGTC.

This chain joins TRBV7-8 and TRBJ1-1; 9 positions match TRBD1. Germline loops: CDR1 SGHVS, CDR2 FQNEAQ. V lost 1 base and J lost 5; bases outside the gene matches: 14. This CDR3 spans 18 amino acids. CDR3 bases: TGTGCCAGCAGCTTAGTGGCGCTCGTGGACAGGGGTGGAACTGAAGCTTTCTTT. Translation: CASSLVALVDRGGTEAFF.

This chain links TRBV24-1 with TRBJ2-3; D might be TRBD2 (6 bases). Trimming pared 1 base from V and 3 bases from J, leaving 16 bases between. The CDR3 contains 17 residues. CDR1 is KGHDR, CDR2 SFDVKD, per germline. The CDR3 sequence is CATSDFAMGGRTDTQYF. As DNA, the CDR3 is TGTGCCACCAGTGATTTTGCAATGGGGGGAAGGACAGATACGCAGTATTTT.

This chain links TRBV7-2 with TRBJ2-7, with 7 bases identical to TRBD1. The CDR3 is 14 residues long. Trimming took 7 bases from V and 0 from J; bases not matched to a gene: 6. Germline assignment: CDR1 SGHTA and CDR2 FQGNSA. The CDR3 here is CASTATGSSYEQYF. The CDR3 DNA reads TGTGCCAGCACCGCGACAGGGAGCTCCTACGAGCAGTACTTC. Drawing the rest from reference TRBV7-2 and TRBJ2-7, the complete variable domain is GAGVSQSPSNKVTEKGKDVELRCDPISGHTALYWYRQSLGQGLEFLIYFQGNSAPDKSGLPSDRFSAERTGGSVSTLTIQRTQQEDSAVYLCASTATGSSYEQYFGPGTRLTVT.

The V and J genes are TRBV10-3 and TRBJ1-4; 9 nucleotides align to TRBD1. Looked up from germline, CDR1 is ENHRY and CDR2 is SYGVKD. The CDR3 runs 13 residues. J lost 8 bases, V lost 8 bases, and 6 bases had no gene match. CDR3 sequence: CAIGRDRDEKLFF. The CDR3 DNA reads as TGTGCCATCGGCCGGGACAGGGACGAAAAACTGTTTTTT.